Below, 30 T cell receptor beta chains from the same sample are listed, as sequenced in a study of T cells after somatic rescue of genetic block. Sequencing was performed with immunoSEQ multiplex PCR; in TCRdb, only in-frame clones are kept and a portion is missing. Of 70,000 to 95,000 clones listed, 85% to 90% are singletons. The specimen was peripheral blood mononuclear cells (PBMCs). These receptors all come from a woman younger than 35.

CDR3 nucleotides: TGTGCCAGCAGCTTGGAATGGGCGGGAGCGGTAGAGACCCAGTACTTC. It yields the protein CASSLEWAGAVETQYF. The genes are TRBV5-6 and TRBJ2-5; 7 nucleotides match TRBD2. CDR3 size: 16 residues. Per germline, CDR1 SGHDT and CDR2 YYEEEE. The junction had 9 bases not matched to a gene; V was cut back by 0 bases and J by 4 bases.

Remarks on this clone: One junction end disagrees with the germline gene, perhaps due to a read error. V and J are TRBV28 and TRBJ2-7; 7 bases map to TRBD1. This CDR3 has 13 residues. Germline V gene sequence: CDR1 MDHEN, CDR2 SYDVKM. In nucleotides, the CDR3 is TGTGCCAGCAGTTCCGCCCTCCGGGACAGATCTAACTTC. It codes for CASSSALRDRSNF.

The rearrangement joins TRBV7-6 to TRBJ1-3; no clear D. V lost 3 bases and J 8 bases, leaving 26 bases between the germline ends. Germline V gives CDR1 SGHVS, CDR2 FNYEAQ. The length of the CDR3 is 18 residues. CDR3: CASSFTLRGEWREHTIYF. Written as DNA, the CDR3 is TGTGCCAGCAGCTTTACTTTGCGAGGAGAGTGGAGGGAACACACCATATATTTT.

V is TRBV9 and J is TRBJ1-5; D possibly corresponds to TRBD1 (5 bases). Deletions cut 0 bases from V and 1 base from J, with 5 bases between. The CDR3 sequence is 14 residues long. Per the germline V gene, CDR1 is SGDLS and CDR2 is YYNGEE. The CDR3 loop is CASSVAGSNQPQHF. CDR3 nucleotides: TGTGCCAGCAGCGTAGCAGGGAGCAATCAGCCCCAGCATTTT.

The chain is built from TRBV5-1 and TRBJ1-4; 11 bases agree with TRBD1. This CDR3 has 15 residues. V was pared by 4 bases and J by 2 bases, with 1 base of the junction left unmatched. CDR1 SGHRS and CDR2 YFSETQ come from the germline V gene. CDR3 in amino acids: CASSGQGATNEKLFF. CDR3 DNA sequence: TGCGCCAGCAGCGGACAGGGGGCCACTAATGAAAAACTGTTTTTT.

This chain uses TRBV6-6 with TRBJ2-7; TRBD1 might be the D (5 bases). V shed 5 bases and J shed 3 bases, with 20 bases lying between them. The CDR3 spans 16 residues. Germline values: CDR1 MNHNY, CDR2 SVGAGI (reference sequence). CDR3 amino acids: CASSNLRASALYEQYF. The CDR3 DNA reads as TGTGCCAGCAGTAACCTCAGGGCCTCGGCACTCTACGAGCAGTACTTC.

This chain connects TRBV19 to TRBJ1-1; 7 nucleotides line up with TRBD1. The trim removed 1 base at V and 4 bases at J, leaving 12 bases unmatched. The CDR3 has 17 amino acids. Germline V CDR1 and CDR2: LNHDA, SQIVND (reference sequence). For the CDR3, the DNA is TGTGCCAGTAGTATAGTGGGGGTTCAGGGACAGCTCACTGAAGCTTTCTTT. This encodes CASSIVGVQGQLTEAFF.

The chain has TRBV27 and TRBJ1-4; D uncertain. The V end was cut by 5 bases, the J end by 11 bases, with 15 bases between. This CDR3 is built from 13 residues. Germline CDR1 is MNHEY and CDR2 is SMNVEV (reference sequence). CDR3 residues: CASSPPAVGKLFF. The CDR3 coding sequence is TGTGCCAGCAGTCCCCCGGCGGTGGGGAAACTGTTTTTT.

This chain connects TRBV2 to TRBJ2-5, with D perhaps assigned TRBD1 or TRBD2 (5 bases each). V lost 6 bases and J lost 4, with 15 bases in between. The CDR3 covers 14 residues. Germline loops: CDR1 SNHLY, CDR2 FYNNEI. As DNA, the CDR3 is TGTGCCAGCAGCGGGACCCAGGTGGTAGAGACCCAGTACTTC. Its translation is CASSGTQVVETQYF.

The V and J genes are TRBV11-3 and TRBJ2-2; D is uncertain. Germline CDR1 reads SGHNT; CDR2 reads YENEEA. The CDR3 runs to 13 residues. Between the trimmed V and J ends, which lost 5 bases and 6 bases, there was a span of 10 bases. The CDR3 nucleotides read TGTGCCAGCAGCCGGATTTTGGCCGGGGAGCTGTTTTTT. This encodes CASSRILAGELFF.

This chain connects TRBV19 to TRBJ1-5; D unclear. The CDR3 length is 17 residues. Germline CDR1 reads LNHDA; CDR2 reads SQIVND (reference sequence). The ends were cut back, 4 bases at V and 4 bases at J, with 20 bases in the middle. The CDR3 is CASSTPQPGVPNQPQHF. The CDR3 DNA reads TGTGCCAGTAGTACCCCCCAGCCTGGCGTACCGAATCAGCCCCAGCATTTT.

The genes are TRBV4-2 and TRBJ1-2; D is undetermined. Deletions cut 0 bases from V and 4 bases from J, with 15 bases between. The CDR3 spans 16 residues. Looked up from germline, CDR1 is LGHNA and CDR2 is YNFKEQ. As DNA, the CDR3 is TGTGCCAGCAGCCAAGATATTCTATCGGGCGGCTATGGCTACACCTTC. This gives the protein CASSQDILSGGYGYTF.

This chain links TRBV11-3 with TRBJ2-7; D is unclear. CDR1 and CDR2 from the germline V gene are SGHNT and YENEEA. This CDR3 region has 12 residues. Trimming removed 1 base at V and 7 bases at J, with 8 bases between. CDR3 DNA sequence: TGTGCCAGCAGCTTAGGGGGTGGAGAGCAGTACTTC. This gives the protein CASSLGGGEQYF. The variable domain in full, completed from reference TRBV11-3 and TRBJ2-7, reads EAGVVQSPRYKIIEKKQPVAFWCNPISGHNTLYWYLQNLGQGPELLIRYENEEAVDDSQLPKDRFSAERLKGVDSTLKIQPAELGDSAVYLCASSLGGGEQYFGPGTRLTVT.

CDR3 DNA: TGTGCCAGCAGTCCCTCAGGGGAAGGTGGGCAGTTCTTC. This sequence encodes CASSPSGEGGQFF. This chain uses TRBV27 with TRBJ2-1, with D tentatively TRBD1 (6 bases). The CDR3 is made up of 13 amino acids. Germline-derived CDR1 and CDR2 are MNHEY and SMNVEV (reference sequence). V was clipped by 5 bases and J by 12 bases, with 17 bases between them.

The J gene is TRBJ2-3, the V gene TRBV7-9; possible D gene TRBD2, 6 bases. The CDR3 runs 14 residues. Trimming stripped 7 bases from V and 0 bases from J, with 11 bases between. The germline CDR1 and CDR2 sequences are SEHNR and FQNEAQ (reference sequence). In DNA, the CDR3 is TGTGCCAGCACCCGGGGGAGCAGCACAGATACGCAGTATTTT. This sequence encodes CASTRGSSTDTQYF.

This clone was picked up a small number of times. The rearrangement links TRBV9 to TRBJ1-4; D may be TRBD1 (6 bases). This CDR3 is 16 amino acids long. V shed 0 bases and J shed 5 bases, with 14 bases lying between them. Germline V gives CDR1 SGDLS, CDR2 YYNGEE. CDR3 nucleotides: TGTGCCAGCAGCGTAGCTTGGGGGCAGAAGAATGAAAAACTGTTTTTT. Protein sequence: CASSVAWGQKNEKLFF.

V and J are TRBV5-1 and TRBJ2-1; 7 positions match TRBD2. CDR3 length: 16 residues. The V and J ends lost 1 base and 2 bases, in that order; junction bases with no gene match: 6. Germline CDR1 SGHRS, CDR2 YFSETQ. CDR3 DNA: TGCGCCAGCAGCTTGTTGGGGGGGAGAGCCTACAATGAGCAGTTCTTC. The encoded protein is CASSLLGGRAYNEQFF.

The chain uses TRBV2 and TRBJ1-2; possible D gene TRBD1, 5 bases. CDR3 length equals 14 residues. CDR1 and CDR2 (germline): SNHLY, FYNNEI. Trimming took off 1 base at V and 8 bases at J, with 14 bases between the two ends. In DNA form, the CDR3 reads TGTGCCAGCAGTGAAGGGGAGGGGTTGGGCGGCTACACCTTC. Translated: CASSEGEGLGGYTF.

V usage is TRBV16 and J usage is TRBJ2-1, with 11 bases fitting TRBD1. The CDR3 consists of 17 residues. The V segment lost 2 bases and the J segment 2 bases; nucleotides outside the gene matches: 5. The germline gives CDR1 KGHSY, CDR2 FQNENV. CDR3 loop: CASSQPGTGGPYNEQFF. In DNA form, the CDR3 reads TGTGCCAGCAGCCAACCCGGGACAGGGGGACCCTACAATGAGCAGTTCTTC.

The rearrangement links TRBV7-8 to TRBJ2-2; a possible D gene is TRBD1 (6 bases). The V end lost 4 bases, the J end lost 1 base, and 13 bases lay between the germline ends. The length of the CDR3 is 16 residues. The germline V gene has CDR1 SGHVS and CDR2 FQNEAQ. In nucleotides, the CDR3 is TGTGCCAGCAGCTCAGGGGCAGGGTTGAACACCGGGGAGCTGTTTTTT. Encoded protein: CASSSGAGLNTGELFF.

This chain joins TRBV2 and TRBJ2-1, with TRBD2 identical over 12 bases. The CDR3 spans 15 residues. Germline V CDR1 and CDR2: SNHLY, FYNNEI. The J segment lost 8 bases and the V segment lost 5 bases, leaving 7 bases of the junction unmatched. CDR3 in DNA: TGTGCCAGCAGTAAGACTAGCGGGAGAGAGGATGAGCAGTTCTTC. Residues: CASSKTSGREDEQFF.

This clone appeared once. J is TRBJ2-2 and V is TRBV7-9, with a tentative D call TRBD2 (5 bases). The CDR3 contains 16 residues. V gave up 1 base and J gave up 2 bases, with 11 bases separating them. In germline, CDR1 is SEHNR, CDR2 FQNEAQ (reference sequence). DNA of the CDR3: TGTGCCAGCAGCTTAGGCCCAGCGGAAAACACCGGGGAGCTGTTTTTT. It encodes CASSLGPAENTGELFF.

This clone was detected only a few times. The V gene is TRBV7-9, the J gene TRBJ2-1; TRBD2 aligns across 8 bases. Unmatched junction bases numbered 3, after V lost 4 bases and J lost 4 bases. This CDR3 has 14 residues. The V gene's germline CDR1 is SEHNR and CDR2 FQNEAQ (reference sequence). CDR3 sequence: CASSSGTRYNEQFF. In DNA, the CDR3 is TGTGCCAGCAGCTCCGGGACTAGGTACAATGAGCAGTTCTTC.

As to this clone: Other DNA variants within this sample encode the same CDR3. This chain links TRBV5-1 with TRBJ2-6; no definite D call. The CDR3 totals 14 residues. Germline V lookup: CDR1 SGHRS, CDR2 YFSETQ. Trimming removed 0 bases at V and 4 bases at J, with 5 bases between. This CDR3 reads CASSLGSGANVLTF. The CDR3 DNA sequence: TGCGCCAGCAGCTTGGGTTCCGGGGCCAACGTCCTGACTTTC.

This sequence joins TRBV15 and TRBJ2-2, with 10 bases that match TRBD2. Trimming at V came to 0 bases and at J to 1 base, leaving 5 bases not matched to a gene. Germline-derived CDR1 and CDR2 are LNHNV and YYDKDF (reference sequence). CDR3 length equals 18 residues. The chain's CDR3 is CATSRDWGLAKNTGELFF. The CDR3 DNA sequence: TGTGCCACCAGCAGAGATTGGGGACTAGCGAAGAACACCGGGGAGCTGTTTTTT.

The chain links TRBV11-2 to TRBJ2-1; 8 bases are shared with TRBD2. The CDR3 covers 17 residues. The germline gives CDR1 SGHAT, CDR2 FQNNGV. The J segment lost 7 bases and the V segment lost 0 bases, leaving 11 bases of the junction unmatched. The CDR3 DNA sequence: TGTGCCAGCAGCTTAGATAGGTTGGCGGGAGGACAAAATGAGCAGTTCTTC. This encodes CASSLDRLAGGQNEQFF.

The CDR3 spells CASSITTGSSYEQYF. CDR3 nucleotides: TGTGCCAGTAGTATCACGACAGGGAGCTCCTACGAGCAGTACTTC. This chain connects TRBV19 to TRBJ2-7; 7 nucleotides line up with TRBD1. Germline-derived CDR1 and CDR2 are LNHDA and SQIVND (reference sequence). The CDR3 is 15 amino acids. Trimming removed 3 bases from V and 0 bases from J; junction bases left unmatched: 5.

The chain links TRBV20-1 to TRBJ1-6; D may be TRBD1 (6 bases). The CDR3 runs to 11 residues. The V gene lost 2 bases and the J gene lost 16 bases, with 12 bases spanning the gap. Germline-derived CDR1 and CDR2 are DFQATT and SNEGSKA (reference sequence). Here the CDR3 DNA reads TGCAGTGCTAGATTAGGGGGGGAGCTCCACTTT. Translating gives CSARLGGELHF.

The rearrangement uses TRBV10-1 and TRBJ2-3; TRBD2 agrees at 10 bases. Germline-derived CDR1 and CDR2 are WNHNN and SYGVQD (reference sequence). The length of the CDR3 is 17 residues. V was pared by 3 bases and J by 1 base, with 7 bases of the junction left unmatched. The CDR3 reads CASSDRGLAEGTDTQYF. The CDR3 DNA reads TGCGCCAGCAGTGACCGCGGACTAGCGGAGGGCACAGATACGCAGTATTTT.

The CDR3 coding sequence is TGTGCCAGCAGTCCGGACAGGGGGATTTTTGATGAGCAGTTCTTC. Translating gives CASSPDRGIFDEQFF. This chain links TRBV27 with TRBJ2-1, with 10 bases identical to TRBD1. Germline CDR1 and CDR2: MNHEY and SMNVEV (reference sequence). The CDR3 extends over 15 amino acids. The junction had 9 bases not matched to a gene; V was cut back by 5 bases and J by 8 bases.